These 3 T cell receptor beta chains were sequenced from one sample in a study of blood T cells in healthy people across ages. The use of a sample-barcoded 5' primer and a J-beta primer mix characterized a second PCR of roughly 6 to 11 cycles. TCRdb independently ran MiXCR on the 5' RACE reads; one entry per CDR3 protein. The sample shows 790,000 or so distinct CDR3 sequences, 35% to 50% of them seen only once. Sequenced sample: blood. The receptors stem from a man of 80 years or more in good health.

V usage is TRBV7-2 and J usage is TRBJ2-5; the match to TRBD2 covers 9 bases. The CDR3 is 15 residues long. J gave up 11 bases and V 6 bases, and 16 bases lay outside the gene matches. CDR1 SGHTA and CDR2 FQGNSA come from the germline V gene. The chain's CDR3 is CASSTYTSGYREQYF. The CDR3 nucleotides read TGTGCCAGCAGTACATATACTAGCGGGTATCGGGAGCAGTACTTC.

The chain links TRBV28 to TRBJ2-2, with 10 bases fitting TRBD1. The CDR3 has 16 amino acids. CDR1 is MDHEN and CDR2 is SYDVKM in the germline V gene. The trim removed 0 bases at V and 4 bases at J, leaving 2 bases unmatched. DNA for the CDR3: TGTGCCAGCAGTTTATGGGACAGGGGGTTCACCGGGGAGCTGTTTTTT. It specifies CASSLWDRGFTGELFF.

Many counts were recorded for this clonotype. CDR3 sequence reads: CASSQKPGGAGGYEQFF. CDR3 DNA: TGTGCCAGCAGCCAGAAGCCGGGCGGAGCGGGAGGCTATGAGCAGTTCTTC. J is TRBJ2-1 and V is TRBV4-2, with 9 bases aligning to TRBD2. The CDR3 sequence is 17 residues long. The germline V gene encodes CDR1 LGHNA and CDR2 YNFKEQ. The ends lost 3 bases at V and 8 bases at J; junction bases unmatched: 14.